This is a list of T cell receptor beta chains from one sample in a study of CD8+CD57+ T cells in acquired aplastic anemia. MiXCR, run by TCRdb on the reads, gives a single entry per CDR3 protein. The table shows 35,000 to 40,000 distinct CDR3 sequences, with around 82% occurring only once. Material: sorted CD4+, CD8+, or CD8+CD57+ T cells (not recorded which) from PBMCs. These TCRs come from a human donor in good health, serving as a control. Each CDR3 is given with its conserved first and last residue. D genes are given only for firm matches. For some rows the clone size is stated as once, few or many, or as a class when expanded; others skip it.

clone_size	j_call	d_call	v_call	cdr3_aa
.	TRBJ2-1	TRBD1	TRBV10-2	CASEGTGNPYNEQFF
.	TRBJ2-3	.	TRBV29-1	CSVTDRYTDTQYF
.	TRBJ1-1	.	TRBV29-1	CSVAGRGSVTEAFF
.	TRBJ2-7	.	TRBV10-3	CASSSTKTYEQYF
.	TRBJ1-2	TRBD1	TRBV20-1	CSAREDRGVYGYTF
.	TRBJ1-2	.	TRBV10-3	CAISESGNYGYTF
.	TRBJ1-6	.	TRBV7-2	CASSLDRDSPLHF
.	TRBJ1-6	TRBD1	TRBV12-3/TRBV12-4	CASSPTPGGSGSPLHF
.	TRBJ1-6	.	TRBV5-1	CASSLGLYNSPLHF
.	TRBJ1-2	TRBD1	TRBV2	CASSEARQGAFGYTF
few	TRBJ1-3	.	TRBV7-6	CASSLGLGRGQSGNTIYF
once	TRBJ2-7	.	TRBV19	CASSPPYGDSYEQYF
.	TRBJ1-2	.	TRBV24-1	CATSDYSYGYTF
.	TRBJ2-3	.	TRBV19	CASSPSRDTQYF
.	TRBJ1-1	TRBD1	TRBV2	CASSLTGGNTEAFF
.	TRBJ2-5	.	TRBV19	CASRDWGQETQYF
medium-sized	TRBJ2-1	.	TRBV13	CASSIFDGYNEQFF
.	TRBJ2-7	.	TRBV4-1	CASSQSGMAYEQYF
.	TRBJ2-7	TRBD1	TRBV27	CASSSGTGPYEQYF
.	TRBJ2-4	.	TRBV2	CASGGEAKNIQYF
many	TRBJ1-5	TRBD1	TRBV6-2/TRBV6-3	CASSYTTGQGVSSFQPQHF
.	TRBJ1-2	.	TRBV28	CASSSTQGGGYTF
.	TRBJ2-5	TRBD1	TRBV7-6	CASSLATGGRETQYF
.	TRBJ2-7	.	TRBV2	CASSEPGSSYEQYF
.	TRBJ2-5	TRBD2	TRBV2	CASSDQGLAEETQYF
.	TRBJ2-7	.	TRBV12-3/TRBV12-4	CASSRINYEQYF
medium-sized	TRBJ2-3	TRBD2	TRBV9	CASSVGLAGRTDTQYF
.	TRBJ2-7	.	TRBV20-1	CSASPGLMTYEQYF
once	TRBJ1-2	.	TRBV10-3	CAISEFGGGYTF
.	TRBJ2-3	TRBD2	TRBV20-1	CSARVAGLGDTQYF
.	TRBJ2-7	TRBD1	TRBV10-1	CASSESANRGHEQYF
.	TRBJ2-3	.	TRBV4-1	CASSQTETTDTQYF
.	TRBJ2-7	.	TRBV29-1	CSGNRNDEQYF
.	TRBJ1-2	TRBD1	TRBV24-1	CATSGGGGYTF
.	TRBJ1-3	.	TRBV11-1	CASSLGAGSAGNTIYF
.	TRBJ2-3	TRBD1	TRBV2	CASRRTGTVGTDTQYF
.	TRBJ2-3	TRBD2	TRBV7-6	CASSFELAGGTDTQYF
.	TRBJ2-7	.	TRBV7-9	CASSLVDATYEQYF
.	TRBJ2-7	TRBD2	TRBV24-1	CATSDSPPELGKAGVYEQYF
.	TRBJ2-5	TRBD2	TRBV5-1	CASSSSSGRARETQYF
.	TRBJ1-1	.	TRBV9	CASSRDPNTEAFF
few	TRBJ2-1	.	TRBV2	CASQSLTSYNEQFF
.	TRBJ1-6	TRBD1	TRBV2	CASSQTGLNSPLHF
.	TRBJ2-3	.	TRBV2	CASSEETRQDTQYF
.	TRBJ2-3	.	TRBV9	CASSVSPGPGTDTQYF
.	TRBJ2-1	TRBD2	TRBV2	CASSDRRLAGGHNEQFF
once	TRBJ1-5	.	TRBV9	CASSVSSYSNQPQHF
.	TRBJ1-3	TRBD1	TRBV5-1	CASSADRGPGNTIYF
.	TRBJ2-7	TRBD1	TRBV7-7	CASSPGQGAYEQYF